This is a list of T cell receptor beta chains from one sample in a study of OX40 agonist ivuxolimab in advanced cancers. Profiled with immunoSEQ multiplex PCR; TCRdb holds only in-frame clones, not every one. The sample includes under 90,000 clones, about 92% of them seen just once. The specimen was CD4+ or CD8+ T cells sorted from blood, collected in a trial of the OX40 agonist ivuxolimab. The receptors were gathered from an adult with an advanced solid tumor such as melanoma, head and neck, liver or kidney cancer. CDR3s include the opening cysteine and the closing phenylalanine or tryptophan. The D gene is left open where the match is weak. Expanded clones are given a class, and other clones once, few, many or no size at all.

D,J,V,size,CDR3,DNA
TRBD1,TRBJ2-3,TRBV19,-,CASSPRQGADTQYF,TGTGCCAGTAGTCCCCGACAGGGAGCAGATACGCAGTATTTT
-,TRBJ2-7,TRBV19,-,CASSRHRDPTYEQYF,TGTGCCAGTAGTAGACACAGGGACCCTACCTACGAGCAGTACTTC
TRBD1,TRBJ1-1,TRBV11-2,-,CASSPTGRGGAFF,TGTGCCAGCAGCCCGACAGGGAGGGGAGGAGCTTTCTTT
TRBD1,TRBJ1-6,TRBV7-9,-,CASSLVSGTGATPLHF,TGTGCCAGCAGCTTAGTATCGGGGACAGGGGCGACACCCCTCCACTTT
-,TRBJ1-5,TRBV10-3,few,CAIGQPQHF,TGTGCCATCGGTCAGCCCCAGCATTTT
-,TRBJ2-1,TRBV14,-,CASSLRQEFDEQFF,TGTGCCAGCAGCCTTAGACAGGAGTTCGATGAGCAGTTCTTC
TRBD2,TRBJ2-3,TRBV7-6,-,CASSLGAGGRADTQYF,TGTGCCAGCAGCTTAGGAGCGGGGGGGCGGGCAGATACGCAGTATTTT
-,TRBJ2-2,TRBV2,-,CASTTGPRGTGELFF,TGTGCCAGCACCACAGGCCCCCGGGGCACCGGGGAGCTGTTTTTT
-,TRBJ1-2,TRBV9,few,CASSVGAANYGYTF,TGTGCCAGCAGCGTAGGGGCAGCGAACTATGGCTACACCTTC
TRBD1,TRBJ1-5,TRBV28,-,CASNTGGPGNQPQHF,TGTGCCAGCAATACAGGGGGCCCTGGCAATCAGCCCCAGCATTTT
-,TRBJ2-3,TRBV10-3,-,CAISGTSPDTQYF,TGTGCCATCAGTGGGACATCTCCAGATACGCAGTATTTT
-,TRBJ2-5,TRBV5-1,-,CASSLAMTPGETQYF,TGCGCCAGCAGCTTGGCCATGACCCCAGGGGAGACCCAGTACTTC
-,TRBJ1-1,TRBV2,-,CASSPGYRGTEAFF,TGTGCCAGCAGTCCGGGGTATCGGGGCACTGAAGCTTTCTTT
-,TRBJ1-1,TRBV5-1,-,CASSLLTGGQNTEAFF,TGCGCCAGCAGCTTGTTGACAGGAGGCCAGAACACTGAAGCTTTCTTT
-,TRBJ1-1,TRBV5-6,-,CASSWQGNTEAFF,TGTGCCAGCAGCTGGCAGGGTAACACTGAAGCTTTCTTT
-,TRBJ2-1,TRBV15,-,CATSKPYNEQFF,TGTGCCACCAGCAAGCCGTACAATGAGCAGTTCTTC
-,TRBJ1-6,TRBV5-6,-,CASSFSPSRIYHSPLHF,TGTGCCAGCAGCTTTTCCCCCAGCCGGATCTACCATTCACCCCTCCACTTT
-,TRBJ2-7,TRBV6-1,-,CASSDPGDRFSYEQYF,TGTGCCAGCAGTGACCCCGGGGACCGATTCTCCTACGAGCAGTACTTC
-,TRBJ1-1,TRBV11-2,-,CASSLDITNTEAFF,TGTGCCAGCAGCTTAGATATCACCAACACTGAAGCTTTCTTT
TRBD2,TRBJ2-7,TRBV29-1,-,CSVPGTSGSGGYEQYF,TGCAGCGTACCCGGGACTAGCGGGAGTGGTGGCTACGAGCAGTACTTC
TRBD1,TRBJ1-5,TRBV2,-,CANTGQGLKGSQPQHF,TGTGCCAACACCGGACAGGGGTTAAAGGGATCTCAGCCCCAGCATTTT
-,TRBJ1-1,TRBV6-5,-,CASQGVGNTEAFF,TGTGCCAGCCAGGGCGTTGGGAACACTGAAGCTTTCTTT
TRBD1,TRBJ2-7,TRBV2,-,CASSGPTGFYEQYF,TGTGCCAGCAGCGGCCCGACAGGGTTCTACGAGCAGTACTTC
-,TRBJ1-5,TRBV30,few,CAWSDDLSNQPQHF,TGTGCCTGGAGTGACGACCTTAGCAATCAGCCCCAGCATTTT